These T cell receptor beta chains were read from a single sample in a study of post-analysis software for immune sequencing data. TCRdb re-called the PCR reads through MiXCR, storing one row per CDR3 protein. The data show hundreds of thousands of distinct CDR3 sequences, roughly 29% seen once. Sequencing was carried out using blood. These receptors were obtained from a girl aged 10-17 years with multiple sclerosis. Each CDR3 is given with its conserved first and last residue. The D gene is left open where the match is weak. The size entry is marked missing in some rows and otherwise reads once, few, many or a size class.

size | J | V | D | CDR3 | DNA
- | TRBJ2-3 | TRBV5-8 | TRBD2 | CASRIAGDTDTQYF | TGTGCCAGCAGGATAGCGGGGGACACAGATACGCAGTATTTT
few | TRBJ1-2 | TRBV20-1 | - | CSASRAGHYGYTF | TGCAGTGCTAGTAGGGCGGGGCACTATGGCTACACCTTC
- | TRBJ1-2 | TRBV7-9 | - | CASSPNQALRGYTF | TGTGCCAGCAGCCCGAACCAGGCCCTTCGAGGCTACACCTTC
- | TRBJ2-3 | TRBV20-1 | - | CSASGVWGDTQYF | TGCAGTGCTAGTGGGGTATGGGGAGATACGCAGTATTTT
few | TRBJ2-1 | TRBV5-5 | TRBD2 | CASSLLLAGRNEQFF | TGTGCCAGCAGCTTGCTACTAGCGGGGAGAAATGAGCAGTTCTTC
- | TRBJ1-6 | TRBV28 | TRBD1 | CASSSQGAYNSPLHF | TGTGCCAGCAGTTCACAGGGGGCCTATAATTCACCCCTCCACTTT
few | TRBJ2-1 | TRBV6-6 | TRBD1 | CASRRGTGIDEQFF | TGTGCCAGCAGGCGAGGGACAGGGATAGACGAGCAGTTCTTC
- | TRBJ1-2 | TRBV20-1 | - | CSADRGYTF | TGCAGTGCGGATCGAGGCTACACCTTC
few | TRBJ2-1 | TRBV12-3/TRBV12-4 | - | CASSRDGIYNEQFF | TGTGCCAGCAGTAGGGACGGGATCTACAATGAGCAGTTCTTC
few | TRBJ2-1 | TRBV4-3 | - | CASSQEEGPYNEQFF | TGCGCCAGCAGCCAAGAGGAGGGACCCTACAATGAGCAGTTCTTC
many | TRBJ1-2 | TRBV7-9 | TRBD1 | CASSSTGGNYGYTF | TGTGCCAGCAGCTCGACAGGGGGCAACTATGGCTACACCTTC
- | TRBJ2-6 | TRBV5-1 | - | CASSWGSGFIGSGANVLTF | TGCGCCAGCAGCTGGGGGTCAGGGTTCATCGGCTCTGGGGCCAACGTCCTGACTTTC
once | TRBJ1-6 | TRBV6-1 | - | CASSEVAIRYASPLHF | TGTGCCAGCAGTGAAGTCGCCATTCGATATGCCTCACCCCTCCACTTT